This TCR beta chain appears in the sequencing data of a study of beta chain features in type 1 diabetes. Overall study: Patients shared similar age, gender and cell yields with healthy donors.

Reverse transcribing all isolated RNA meant expressed TCRB transcripts were sequenced. The data were produced by immunoSEQ multiplex PCR, yet TCRdb's version contains in-frame clones alone and is incomplete. The data contain 900,000 or so clones, roughly a sixth of them seen just once; the ten biggest clones take up about 0.025%. Germline CDR1 and CDR2: SGHRS and YFSETQ. The V end lost 0 bases, the J end lost 3 bases, and 10 bases lay between the germline ends. This CDR3 comprises 14 residues. The chain is built from TRBV5-1 and TRBJ2-7; a weak D match, TRBD1 (6 bases). The sequence was obtained from a woman aged 18-30 years in good health. The sample taken for sequencing was naive CD4+ T cells from blood. The DNA for the CDR3 is TGCGCCAGCAGCTTGGAGGGGGTTCGCTACGAGCAGTACTTC. Translation gives CASSLEGVRYEQYF.